This T cell receptor (beta chain) was recorded in a study of blood T cell repertoires in COVID-19. At the level of the study: Sites in the United States, Italy and Spain provided acute and convalescent COVID-19 samples. T cells, B-cell-depleted T cells, or PBMCs supplied cDNA or gDNA.

The CDR3 totals 16 residues. Trimming shortened V by 5 bases and J by 6 bases, and 17 bases separated the two germline ends. Germline assignment: CDR1 SGHVS and CDR2 FQNEAQ. Libraries were prepared by immunoSEQ multiplex PCR; TCRdb keeps only in-frame clonotypes and omits some of them. The data hold about 31,000 clones, with about 89% observed a single time. Sequenced sample: peripheral blood. The chain links TRBV7-8 to TRBJ1-6; possible D gene TRBD1, 5 bases. This clonotype originated in a woman aged 40 to 50 with active or convalescent COVID-19. The CDR3 region is CASSLTTTVINSPLHF. The CDR3 DNA reads TGTGCCAGCAGCCTAACCACGACAGTTATTAATTCACCCCTCCACTTT.